In its sample, the clone carrying this T cell receptor (beta chain) was seen a few times. J gave up 8 bases and V 0 bases, and 12 bases lay outside the gene matches. Germline assignment: CDR1 LGHNA and CDR2 YNFKEQ. The CDR3 extends over 17 amino acids. These data originate in a study of neurological immune-mediated disorders. Template-switch 5'RACE cDNA synthesis added a 10-nucleotide unique molecular identifier. TCRdb processed the 5' RACE reads anew with MiXCR; each CDR3 protein has one entry. The repertoire holds 20,000 to 30,000 distinct CDR3 sequences, roughly 2.5% seen once, with about 2.3% in the top ten.

The rearrangement uses TRBV4-2 and TRBJ2-2, with 7 bases identical to TRBD2. This sequence originates from a woman aged 45-60 years with multiple sclerosis. Material for sequencing was PBMCs. The CDR3 protein is CASSQEGAGAMGGELFF. CDR3 bases: TGTGCCAGCAGCCAAGAAGGCGCGGGAGCAATGGGTGGGGAGCTGTTTTTT.